This T cell receptor (beta chain) was recorded in a study of control samples from healthy donors and cancer patients. Trimming cost V 5 bases and J 5 bases; bases outside gene matches: 5. The germline V gene encodes CDR1 SGHVS and CDR2 FNYEAQ. The CDR3 has 14 amino acids. Repertoires were generated with immunoSEQ multiplex PCR, while TCRdb's copy carries only in-frame clones and drops some. The repertoire holds 70,000 to 80,000 clones, with roughly 90% as singletons. This clone was seen a single time. Sequenced material: PBMCs. This chain connects TRBV7-6 to TRBJ2-7, with 11 positions matching TRBD2. This receptor was identified in a woman aged 60-70 years with head and neck cancer. CDR3 sequence (DNA): TGTGCCAGCAGCCCTCTAGCGGGAGGCGACGAGCAGTACTTC. It yields the protein CASSPLAGGDEQYF.